The source of this T cell receptor beta chain is a study of T cells in Graves' hyperthyroidism and ophthalmopathy. In the study overall: It was at initial diagnosis, before any treatment, that peripheral blood was collected.

TCR beta CDR3 regions were amplified from RNA transcripts. The TCR CDR3 was amplified in a first-round RT-PCR using the HTBI primer set. TCRdb re-derived calls from the multiplex PCR reads in MiXCR, one entry per CDR3 protein. The repertoire holds some 460,000 distinct CDR3 sequences, with around a sixth as singletons. Calling Graves' hyperthyroidism stable meant ophthalmopathy did not progress within 18 months. Patients aged 18 to 65 had newly diagnosed hyperthyroidism lasting under 2 months. The clonotype comes from a woman in her late teens or twenties with Graves' hyperthyroidism. The sample taken for sequencing was blood.

CDR3 region: CASSVLGTGGYEQYF. The CDR3 region has the DNA TGCGCCAGCAGCGTCCTCGGGACAGGGGGATACGAGCAGTACTTC. The genes are TRBV5-1 and TRBJ2-7; 11 bases match TRBD1. Trimming took 4 bases from V and 4 from J; bases not matched to a gene: 7. This CDR3 region has 15 residues. Germline CDR1 reads SGHRS; CDR2 reads YFSETQ. The whole variable domain, filled in from reference TRBV5-1 and TRBJ2-7, reads KAGVTQTPRYLIKTRGQQVTLSCSPISGHRSVSWYQQTPGQGLQFLFEYFSETQRNKGNFPGRFSGRQFSNSRSEMNVSTLELGDSALYLCASSVLGTGGYEQYFGPGTRLTVT.